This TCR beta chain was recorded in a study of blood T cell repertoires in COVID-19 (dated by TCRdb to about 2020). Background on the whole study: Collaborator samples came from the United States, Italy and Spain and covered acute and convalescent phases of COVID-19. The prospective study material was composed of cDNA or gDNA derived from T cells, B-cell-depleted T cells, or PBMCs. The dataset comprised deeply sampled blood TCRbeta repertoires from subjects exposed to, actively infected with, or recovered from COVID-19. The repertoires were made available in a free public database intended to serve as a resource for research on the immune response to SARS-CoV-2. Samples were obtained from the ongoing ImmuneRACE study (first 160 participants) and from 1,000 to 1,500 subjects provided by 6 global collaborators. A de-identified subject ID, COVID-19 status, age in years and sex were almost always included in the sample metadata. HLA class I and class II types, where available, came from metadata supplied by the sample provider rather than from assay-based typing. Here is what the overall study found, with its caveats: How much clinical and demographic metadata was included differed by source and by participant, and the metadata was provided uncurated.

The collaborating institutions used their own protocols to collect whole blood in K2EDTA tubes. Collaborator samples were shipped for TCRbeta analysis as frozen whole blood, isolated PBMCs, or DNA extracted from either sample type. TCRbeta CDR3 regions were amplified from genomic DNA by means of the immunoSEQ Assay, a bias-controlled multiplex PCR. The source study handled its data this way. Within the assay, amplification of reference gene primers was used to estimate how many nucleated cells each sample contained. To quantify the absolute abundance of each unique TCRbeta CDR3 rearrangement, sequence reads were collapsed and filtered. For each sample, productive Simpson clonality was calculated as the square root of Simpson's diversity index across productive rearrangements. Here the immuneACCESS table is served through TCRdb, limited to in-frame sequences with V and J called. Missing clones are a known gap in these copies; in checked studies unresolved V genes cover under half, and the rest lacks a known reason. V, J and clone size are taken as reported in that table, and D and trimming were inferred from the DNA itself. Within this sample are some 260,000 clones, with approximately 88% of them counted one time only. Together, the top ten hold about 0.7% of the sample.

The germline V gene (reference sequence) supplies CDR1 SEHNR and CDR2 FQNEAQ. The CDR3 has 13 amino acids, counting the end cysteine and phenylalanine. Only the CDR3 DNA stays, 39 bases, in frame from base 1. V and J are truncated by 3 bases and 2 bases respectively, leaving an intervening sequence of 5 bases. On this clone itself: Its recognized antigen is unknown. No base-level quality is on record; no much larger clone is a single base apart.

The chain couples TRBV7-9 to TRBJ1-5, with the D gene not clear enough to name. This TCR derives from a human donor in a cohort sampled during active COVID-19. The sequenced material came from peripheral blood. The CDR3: CASSFQGNQPQHF. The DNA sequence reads TGTGCCAGCAGCTTCCAGGGCAATCAGCCCCAGCATTTT.